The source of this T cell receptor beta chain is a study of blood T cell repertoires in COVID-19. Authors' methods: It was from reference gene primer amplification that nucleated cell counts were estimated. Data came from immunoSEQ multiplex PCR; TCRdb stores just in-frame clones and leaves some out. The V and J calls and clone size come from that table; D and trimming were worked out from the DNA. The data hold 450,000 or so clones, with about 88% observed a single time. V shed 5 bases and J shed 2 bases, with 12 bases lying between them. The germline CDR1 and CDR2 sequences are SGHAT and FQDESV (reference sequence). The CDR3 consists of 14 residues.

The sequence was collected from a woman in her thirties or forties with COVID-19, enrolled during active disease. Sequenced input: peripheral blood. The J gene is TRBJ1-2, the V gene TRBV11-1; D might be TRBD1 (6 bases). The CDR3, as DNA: TGTGCCAGCAGCGCGGACAGAACCAACTATGGCTACACCTTC. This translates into CASSADRTNYGYTF.